This T cell receptor beta chain derives from a study of blood T cell repertoires in COVID-19. Study overall: The United States, Italy and Spain were the sources of the acute and convalescent COVID-19 samples.

In germline, CDR1 is SEHNR, CDR2 FQNEAQ (reference sequence). CDR3 length: 15 amino acids. Trimming stripped 6 bases from V and 2 bases from J, with 16 bases between. The method was immunoSEQ multiplex PCR; TCRdb's version includes in-frame clones alone and lacks a portion of them. There are some 190,000 clones in the sample; about four fifths occur only once, and 9.5% to 12% lies in the top ten. Patients from Seattle were sampled longitudinally, starting during active infection. The chain employs TRBV7-9 and TRBJ2-5; tentative D call: TRBD1 (5 bases). The TCR sequence derives from a middle-aged woman with COVID-19, enrolled during active disease. The sample consisted of peripheral blood. CDR3 in amino acids: CASRRKGPRQETQYF. The CDR3 coding sequence is TGTGCCAGCAGAAGAAAGGGGCCGAGGCAAGAGACCCAGTACTTC. Full variable domain (outside the CDR3, taken from reference TRBV7-9 and TRBJ2-5): DTGVSQNPRHKITKRGQNVTFRCDPISEHNRLYWYRQTLGQGPEFLTYFQNEAQLEKSRLLSDRFSAERPKGSFSTLEIQRTEQGDSAMYLCASRRKGPRQETQYFGPGTRLLVL.